This TCR beta chain was captured in a study of beta chain features in type 1 diabetes. General study points: TCRB CDR3s from Type 1 diabetes patients were moderately but significantly shorter in all four CD4+ subsets.

This CDR3 spans 17 amino acids. V was pared by 5 bases and J by 0 bases, with 9 bases of the junction left unmatched. Germline assignment: CDR1 SGHVS and CDR2 FQNEAQ. In this sample, this clone turned up a few times. Its specificity is not known. The whole isolated RNA underwent reverse transcription, so sequencing captured expressed TCRB transcripts. Only in-frame clones appear in the TCRdb table, and some are missing; sequencing was by immunoSEQ multiplex PCR. The data hold roughly 40,000 clones, with about half observed a single time. V gene TRBV7-8 combines with J gene TRBJ2-5; the match to TRBD2 covers 10 bases. The clonotype comes from a woman younger than 35 in good health. The specimen sequenced was central memory CD4+ T cells from blood. CDR3 sequence reads: CASSPGLAEGYQETQYF. The CDR3, as DNA: TGTGCCAGCAGCCCCGGACTAGCGGAAGGGTACCAAGAGACCCAGTACTTC. The entire variable domain, with the rest obtained from reference TRBV7-8 and TRBJ2-5, is as follows: GAGVSQSPRYKVAKRGQDVALRCDPISGHVSLFWYQQALGQGPEFLTYFQNEAQLDKSGLPSDRFFAERPEGSVSTLKIQRTQQEDSAVYLCASSPGLAEGYQETQYFGPGTRLLVL.